This passage covers 9 T cell receptor beta chains from one sample sequenced in a study of shared clonotypes between healthy human individuals. Clones were read by immunoSEQ multiplex PCR, and TCRdb kept only the in-frame ones, dropping some. The sample shows some 2.1 million clones, around 96% of them seen only once. CD45RO-negative cells were positively selected for CCR7, leaving out terminally differentiated effector memory CD45RA+ cells. The sample was naive CD8+ T cells sorted from blood. These receptors were taken from a man aged 18 to 35 in good health.

This clone was picked up one time. The chain employs TRBV5-4 and TRBJ2-3; TRBD2 aligns across 10 bases. The CDR3 runs 16 residues. Germline V lookup: CDR1 SGHNT, CDR2 YYREEE (reference sequence). V was clipped by 1 base and J by 3 bases; unmatched bases: 5. CDR3 region: CASSLSLAGETDTQYF. The CDR3 DNA reads TGTGCCAGCAGCTTGTCTCTAGCGGGGGAAACAGATACGCAGTATTTT.

CDR3 loop: CSVAGSREQYF. The CDR3 DNA sequence: TGCAGCGTTGCAGGGTCCAGGGAGCAGTACTTC. J is TRBJ2-7 and V is TRBV29-1; a weak D match, TRBD1 (5 bases). V was trimmed by 4 bases and J by 7 bases, leaving 11 bases between them. Germline V gene lookup returns CDR1 SQVTM and CDR2 ANQGSEA. CDR3 length: 11 amino acids.

Comment on this clone: Other DNA sequences in the same sample also yield this CDR3. This sequence joins TRBV7-9 and TRBJ2-7; D possibly corresponds to TRBD2 (6 bases). There are 12 residues in the CDR3. The V and J ends lost 4 bases and 6 bases respectively, with 10 bases between them. Germline lookup yields CDR1 SEHNR and CDR2 FQNEAQ (reference sequence). Written as DNA, the CDR3 is TGTGCCAGCAGCTCCTTCGGGGGCGAGCAGTACTTC. This encodes CASSSFGGEQYF.

This clone was recorded a few times. This sample includes further DNA sequences coding for the same CDR3. The chain carries TRBV5-1 and TRBJ2-7; no firm D call. The length of the CDR3 is 12 residues. V was shortened by 0 bases and J by 5 bases, with 6 bases between the two germline ends. CDR1 and CDR2 from the germline V gene are SGHRS and YFSETQ. The CDR3 nucleotides are TGCGCCAGCAGCTTGGAAAGGGACGAGCAGTACTTC. This encodes CASSLERDEQYF.

With regard to this clone: The same CDR3 can be traced to other DNA sequences in this sample. V and J are TRBV29-1 and TRBJ2-1, with 10 bases that match TRBD2. V shed 1 base, J shed 4 bases, and the junction held 4 bases outside the gene matches. This CDR3 contains 15 residues. CDR1 and CDR2 (germline): SQVTM, ANQGSEA. The CDR3: CSVEGTSGTYNEQFF. CDR3 sequence (DNA): TGCAGCGTTGAAGGCACTAGCGGGACATACAATGAGCAGTTCTTC.

The chain employs TRBV6-5 and TRBJ2-1; D is ambiguous. Germline-derived CDR1 and CDR2 are MNHEY and SVGAGI. V lost 0 bases, J lost 6 bases, and 15 bases lay in between. The CDR3 loop spans 16 amino acids. This CDR3 reads CASSYSLVPSGNEQFF. CDR3 in DNA: TGTGCCAGCAGTTACTCTCTAGTACCTTCGGGCAATGAGCAGTTCTTC.

This chain links TRBV29-1 with TRBJ1-4; 7 bases are shared with TRBD1. Germline V gives CDR1 SQVTM, CDR2 ANQGSEA. Trimming took 5 bases from V and 10 from J; bases not matched to a gene: 4. There are 11 residues in the CDR3. CDR3 amino acids: CSVRQGGKLFF. The CDR3 DNA is TGCAGCGTTCGCCAGGGGGGAAAACTGTTTTTT.

The J gene is TRBJ2-7, the V gene TRBV11-2; 11 bases match TRBD2. The CDR3 spans 18 residues. Germline assignment: CDR1 SGHAT and CDR2 FQNNGV. V shed 5 bases, J shed 4 bases, and the junction held 16 bases outside the gene matches. The chain's CDR3 is CASSPTSTPSGGRYEQYF. The CDR3 bases are TGTGCCAGCAGCCCAACCTCCACCCCTAGCGGGGGGCGATACGAGCAGTACTTC.

Remarks on this clone: At the DNA level, this CDR3 is encoded by other sequences in the same sample as well. The chain is built from TRBV7-8 and TRBJ2-7; D gene unclear. The CDR3 has 13 amino acids. Germline assignment: CDR1 SGHVS and CDR2 FQNEAQ. V was trimmed by 2 bases and J by 2 bases, leaving 7 bases between them. The CDR3 bases are TGTGCCAGCAGCTTACGCGTAACCTACGAGCAGTACTTC. Amino acids: CASSLRVTYEQYF.